The 12 T cell receptor beta chains below all came from one sample that was sequenced in a study of CD8 T cells in ankylosing spondylitis. Their antigen targets remain unknown. TCRdb called the 5' RACE reads again in MiXCR, with one record for every CDR3 protein. Of more than 100,000 distinct CDR3 sequences in the sample, about 15% were seen once. The study, taken as a whole, reports: There was a TCR beta motif, made of several highly homologous variants, that appeared characteristic of ankylosing spondylitis blood.

The sample comprised blood, either unsorted or a sorted T cell fraction (not recorded which). The receptor source for this set is a male donor with ankylosing spondylitis.

This clonotype was counted ten times or more. The chain is built from TRBV4-1 and TRBJ2-1, with TRBD2 identical over 9 bases. Germline values: CDR1 MGHRA, CDR2 YSYEKL. The trim removed 1 base at V and 3 bases at J, leaving 4 bases unmatched. This CDR3 is built from 16 residues. In DNA form, the CDR3 reads TGCGCCAGCAGCCAAGGAGGAGCGGGAGGCTACAATGAGCAGTTCTTC. It is translated as CASSQGGAGGYNEQFF.

V and J are TRBV29-1 and TRBJ2-2; D assignment may be TRBD1 or TRBD2 (6 bases each). The CDR3 contains 14 residues. Trimming stripped 1 base from V and 6 bases from J, with 12 bases between. Germline-derived CDR1 and CDR2 are SQVTM and ANQGSEA. CDR3 in amino acids: CSVEGGRGAGELFF. The CDR3 nucleotides are TGCAGCGTTGAAGGGGGAAGGGGGGCCGGGGAGCTGTTTTTT.

The genes are TRBV19 and TRBJ2-1; 8 nucleotides match TRBD2. This CDR3 has 14 amino acids. Germline V gives CDR1 LNHDA, CDR2 SQIVND (reference sequence). V was pared by 3 bases and J by 8 bases, with 6 bases of the junction left unmatched. CDR3 in DNA: TGTGCCAGTAGTATTCTGACTAGCGCCCATGAGCAGTTCTTC. It translates to CASSILTSAHEQFF.

V gene TRBV2 combines with J gene TRBJ1-2, with 7 bases that match TRBD1. This CDR3 contains 13 residues. Germline V CDR1 and CDR2: SNHLY, FYNNEI. The V and J ends lost 3 bases and 6 bases, in that order; junction bases with no gene match: 4. The CDR3 region has the DNA TGTGCCAGCAGTGAGTGGGGGACAGATGGCTACACCTTC. Its protein is CASSEWGTDGYTF.

In its sample, this clonotype was seen a few times. This chain links TRBV29-1 with TRBJ2-6, with D perhaps TRBD2 (6 bases). V lost 6 bases, J lost 4 bases, and 16 bases lay in between. The CDR3 length is 15 residues. Germline V CDR1 and CDR2: SQVTM, ANQGSEA. CDR3 in amino acids: CSVGLASEGANVLTF. The CDR3 coding sequence is TGCAGCGTGGGACTTGCCTCAGAGGGGGCCAACGTCCTGACTTTC. Drawing the rest from reference TRBV29-1 and TRBJ2-6, the complete variable domain is SAVISQKPSRDICQRGTSLTIQCQVDSQVTMMFWYRQQPGQSLTLIATANQGSEATYESGFVIDKFPISRPNLTFSTLTVSNMSPEDSSIYLCSVGLASEGANVLTFGAGSRLTVL.

The V call is TRBV18, the J call TRBJ2-7; D uncertain. Germline CDR1 KGHSH, CDR2 LQKENI. V lost 6 bases and J lost 4, with 28 bases in between. The CDR3 is made up of 18 amino acids. CDR3 sequence (DNA): TGTGCCAGCTCCACCGAGGCCCCCTCTAGGGTCGTGGGTTACGAGCAGTACTTC. Its translation is CASSTEAPSRVVGYEQYF.

V is TRBV5-1 and J is TRBJ2-7, with TRBD1 identical over 12 bases. The V and J ends lost 3 bases and 6 bases, in that order; junction bases with no gene match: 4. Per the germline V gene, CDR1 is SGHRS and CDR2 is YFSETQ. The CDR3 runs 14 residues. CDR3 DNA: TGCGCCAGCAGCTCCGGGACAGGGGGCTTCGAGCAGTACTTC. Its protein is CASSSGTGGFEQYF.

V usage is TRBV12-3 or TRBV12-4 and J usage is TRBJ2-7; TRBD1 might be the D (5 bases). This CDR3 spans 12 amino acids. With 5 bases removed from V and 6 bases from J, the gap between germline ends came to 11 bases. CDR3 coding DNA: TGTGCCAGCAGTCTCCAGGGCGGCGAGCAGTACTTC. This sequence encodes CASSLQGGEQYF.

The chain's CDR3 is CASSTQSNQPQHF. The CDR3 DNA sequence: TGTGCCAGCAGCACCCAGAGCAATCAGCCCCAGCATTTT. The chain combines TRBV7-6 with TRBJ1-5, with D unclear. Germline-derived CDR1 and CDR2 are SGHVS and FNYEAQ. Trimming took 5 bases from V and 1 from J, leaving 6 bases between them. This CDR3 has 13 residues.

The chain links TRBV12-3 or TRBV12-4 to TRBJ2-7; 7 bases agree with TRBD1. V dropped 5 bases and J dropped 4; count of bases not matched to a gene: 5. The CDR3 has 13 residues. The CDR3 bases are TGTGCCAGCAGTACCGGGACAGATTACGAGCAGTACTTC. This sequence encodes CASSTGTDYEQYF.

This rearrangement joins TRBV20-1 to TRBJ2-7; 10 bases agree with TRBD1. The CDR3 extends over 16 amino acids. Germline assignment: CDR1 DFQATT and CDR2 SNEGSKA (reference sequence). Trimming took 0 bases from V and 4 from J; bases not matched to a gene: 9. In DNA form, the CDR3 reads TGCAGTGCTAGAGATAACGCCGGGACAGGGGTTTACGAGCAGTACTTC. Residues: CSARDNAGTGVYEQYF.

This clonotype was seen a handful of times. This rearrangement joins TRBV6-1 to TRBJ2-1; D tentatively fits TRBD1 or TRBD2 (5 bases each). Trimming took off 6 bases at V and 0 bases at J, with 21 bases between the two ends. This CDR3 region has 18 residues. The germline V gene has CDR1 MNHNS and CDR2 SASEGT. The CDR3: CASSLLAALRGSYNEQFF. The DNA of the CDR3 is TGTGCCAGCAGCCTTCTAGCTGCCCTAAGGGGCTCCTACAATGAGCAGTTCTTC.